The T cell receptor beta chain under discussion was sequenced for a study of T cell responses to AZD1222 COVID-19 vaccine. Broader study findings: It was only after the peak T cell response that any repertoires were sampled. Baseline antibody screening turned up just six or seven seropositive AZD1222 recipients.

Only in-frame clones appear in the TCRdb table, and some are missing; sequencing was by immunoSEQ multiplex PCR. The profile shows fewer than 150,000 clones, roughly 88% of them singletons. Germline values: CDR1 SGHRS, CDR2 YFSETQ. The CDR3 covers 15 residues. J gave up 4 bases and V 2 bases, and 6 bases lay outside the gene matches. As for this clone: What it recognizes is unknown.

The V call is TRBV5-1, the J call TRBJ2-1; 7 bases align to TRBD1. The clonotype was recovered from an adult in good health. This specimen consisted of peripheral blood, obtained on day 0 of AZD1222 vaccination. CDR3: CASSFTGESYNEQFF. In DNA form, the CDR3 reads TGCGCCAGCAGCTTTACAGGGGAATCTTACAATGAGCAGTTCTTC.